This is a list of T cell receptor beta chains from one sample in a study of beta chain features in type 1 diabetes. The table came from immunoSEQ multiplex PCR; TCRdb's copy has only in-frame clones and leaves some out. Of 310,000 or so clones in the sample, approximately 9.7% were seen once. The specimen was central memory CD4+ T cells from blood. Receptor source: a man aged 25-40 years with type 1 diabetes. CDR3s include the opening cysteine and the closing phenylalanine or tryptophan. D genes are given only for firm matches. The size field is filled for only some rows; it gives once, few, many or a size class.

clone_size j_call v_call d_call cdr3_aa cdr3_nt
NA TRBJ2-1 TRBV29-1 NA CSVVAQPNPKSYNEQFF TGCAGCGTTGTAGCACAACCGAACCCTAAATCCTACAATGAGCAGTTCTTC
NA TRBJ1-1 TRBV6-5 TRBD1 CASERQGDTEAFF TGTGCCAGCGAAAGACAGGGGGACACTGAAGCTTTCTTT
few TRBJ2-1 TRBV10-3 TRBD2 CAISPGLAGGSYNEQFF TGTGCCATCAGTCCGGGACTAGCGGGGGGCTCCTACAATGAGCAGTTCTTC
NA TRBJ2-6 TRBV6-5 NA CASRGSGANVLTF TGTGCCAGCAGAGGTTCTGGGGCCAACGTCCTGACTTTC
NA TRBJ1-1 TRBV13 NA CASSLADSAAEAFF TGTGCCAGCAGCTTAGCGGATTCGGCCGCTGAAGCTTTCTTT
few TRBJ2-3 TRBV7-2 NA CASSPQGSIGTDTQYF TGTGCCAGCAGCCCGCAGGGGTCGATCGGCACAGATACGCAGTATTTT
NA TRBJ2-1 TRBV28 TRBD1 CASSKPGQGGVQFF TGTGCCAGCAGTAAACCGGGACAGGGGGGGGTGCAGTTCTTC
NA TRBJ2-7 TRBV7-8 TRBD1 CASSLGDRVQYEQYF TGTGCCAGCAGCTTAGGGGACAGGGTCCAATACGAGCAGTACTTC
few TRBJ2-6 TRBV7-2 TRBD1 CASSPPRDRTKWANVLTF TGTGCCAGCAGCCCGCCACGGGACAGGACGAAATGGGCCAACGTCCTGACTTTC
once TRBJ1-1 TRBV7-9 TRBD1 CASSLEAGGYTEAFF TGTGCCAGCAGCTTAGAGGCAGGGGGTTACACTGAAGCTTTCTTT
few TRBJ2-5 TRBV7-8 TRBD2 CASSLSSGVEETQYF TGTGCCAGCAGCCTATCTAGCGGGGTGGAAGAGACCCAGTACTTC
few TRBJ2-1 TRBV4-3 NA CASSQEPRPNEQFF TGCGCCAGCAGCCAAGAACCCCGACCCAATGAGCAGTTCTTC
NA TRBJ1-6 TRBV2 NA CASSESREDPLHF TGTGCCAGCAGTGAATCGAGGGAGGACCCCCTCCACTTT
NA TRBJ1-2 TRBV5-6 NA CASSPAGNYGYTF TGTGCCAGCAGCCCGGCAGGGAACTATGGCTACACCTTC
few TRBJ1-4 TRBV28 NA CASRPQGRGNEKLFF TGTGCCAGCAGGCCCCAGGGGCGAGGCAATGAAAAACTGTTTTTT
few TRBJ2-7 TRBV11-2 NA CASSPWTGRDYEQYF TGTGCCAGCAGCCCATGGACAGGGAGGGACTACGAGCAGTACTTC
few TRBJ2-7 TRBV7-8 NA CASKRDGTYEQYF TGTGCCAGCAAAAGGGACGGGACCTACGAGCAGTACTTC
NA TRBJ1-2 TRBV5-1 NA CASRGTSEGNYGYTF TGCGCCAGCAGGGGGACCTCCGAAGGTAACTATGGCTACACCTTC
many TRBJ2-1 TRBV14 NA CASSQAWGEQFF TGTGCCAGCAGCCAAGCGTGGGGGGAGCAGTTCTTC
NA TRBJ1-2 TRBV7-2 NA CASSLDRWVGYTF TGTGCCAGCAGCTTAGACAGATGGGTTGGCTACACCTTC
many TRBJ2-6 TRBV28 NA CASSLVGYGANVLTF TGTGCCAGCAGTTTGGTGGGGTACGGGGCCAACGTCCTGACTTTC
NA TRBJ2-3 TRBV20-1 NA CSAAAGTREYF TGCAGTGCCGCAGCCGGGACGAGGGAGTATTTT
NA TRBJ1-5 TRBV27 NA CASRAGHLDQPQHF TGTGCCAGCCGGGCAGGGCATTTAGATCAGCCCCAGCATTTT
NA TRBJ2-7 TRBV28 TRBD1 CASSPGTGESYEQYF TGTGCCAGCAGTCCTGGGACAGGGGAATCCTACGAGCAGTACTTC
NA TRBJ2-3 TRBV2 NA CASKESASTDTQYF TGTGCCAGCAAGGAGTCGGCTAGCACAGATACGCAGTATTTT
NA TRBJ2-7 TRBV5-6 NA CASSLAGRYEQYF TGTGCCAGCAGCTTGGCCGGGCGATACGAGCAGTACTTC
many TRBJ2-4 TRBV11-2 NA CASSLDGRAKNIQYF TGTGCCAGCAGCTTAGACGGGCGAGCCAAAAACATTCAGTACTTC
NA TRBJ2-3 TRBV9 NA CASSVGGSGSDTQYF TGTGCCAGCAGCGTAGGGGGAAGCGGCTCAGATACGCAGTATTTT
NA TRBJ1-3 TRBV10-3 NA CAIRASTIGNTIYF TGTGCCATCAGAGCGTCAACTATTGGAAACACCATATATTTT
few TRBJ2-1 TRBV5-1 TRBD1 CASSQGTGDNEQFF TGCGCCAGCAGCCAGGGGACAGGTGACAATGAGCAGTTCTTC
few TRBJ2-2 TRBV11-3 NA CASSLDSGELFF TGTGCCAGCAGCTTAGACTCCGGGGAGCTGTTTTTT
many TRBJ2-5 TRBV2 NA CASSDSEKTQYF TGTGCCAGCAGCGACAGCGAGAAGACCCAGTACTTC